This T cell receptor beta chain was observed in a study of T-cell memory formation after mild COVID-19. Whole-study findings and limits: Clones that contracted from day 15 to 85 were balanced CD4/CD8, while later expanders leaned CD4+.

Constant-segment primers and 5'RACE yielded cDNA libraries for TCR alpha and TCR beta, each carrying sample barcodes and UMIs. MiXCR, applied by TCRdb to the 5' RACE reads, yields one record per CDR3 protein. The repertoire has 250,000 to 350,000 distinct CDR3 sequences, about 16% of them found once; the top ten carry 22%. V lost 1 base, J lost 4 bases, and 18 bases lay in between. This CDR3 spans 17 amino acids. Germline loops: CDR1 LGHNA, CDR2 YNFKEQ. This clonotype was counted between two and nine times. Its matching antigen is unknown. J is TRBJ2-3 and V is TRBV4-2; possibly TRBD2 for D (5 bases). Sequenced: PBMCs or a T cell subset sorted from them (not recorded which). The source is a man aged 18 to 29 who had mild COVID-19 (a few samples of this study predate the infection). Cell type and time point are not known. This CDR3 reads CASSQVEAQAASDTQYF. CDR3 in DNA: TGTGCCAGCAGCCAAGTAGAGGCACAAGCGGCGTCAGATACGCAGTATTTT.